The 29 T cell receptor beta chains below all came from one sample that was sequenced in a study of OX40 agonist ivuxolimab in advanced cancers. Repertoires were generated with immunoSEQ multiplex PCR, while TCRdb's copy carries only in-frame clones and drops some. Among about 50,000 clones listed, about 88% were seen once. Sequences were derived from CD4+ or CD8+ T cells sorted from blood, sampled in a trial of the OX40 agonist ivuxolimab. The receptors were gathered from an adult with an advanced solid tumor such as melanoma, head and neck, liver or kidney cancer.

The chain links TRBV19 to TRBJ2-1, with 10 bases matching TRBD2. CDR3 length: 18 amino acids. The J segment lost 9 bases and the V segment lost 1 base, leaving 15 bases of the junction unmatched. Germline V gene lookup returns CDR1 LNHDA and CDR2 SQIVND (reference sequence). CDR3 bases: TGTGCCAGTAGTATAGGAAGGGGAGCGGGAGGGGGGCTTATTGAGCAGTTCTTC. Translating gives CASSIGRGAGGGLIEQFF.

This rearrangement joins TRBV29-1 to TRBJ2-2, with a possible D match to TRBD1 (6 bases). V gave up 6 bases and J gave up 1 base, with 12 bases separating them. Germline CDR1 and CDR2: SQVTM and ANQGSEA. The CDR3 totals 14 residues. For the CDR3, the DNA is TGCAGCGTCTTACCGGACAGGAACACCGGGGAGCTGTTTTTT. Its translation: CSVLPDRNTGELFF.

The chain is built from TRBV6-5 and TRBJ1-1; TRBD1 is a possible D gene (5 bases). Looked up from germline, CDR1 is MNHEY and CDR2 is SVGAGI. The CDR3 sequence is 14 residues long. Deletions cut 6 bases from V and 0 bases from J, with 11 bases between. CDR3 coding DNA: TGTGCCAGCAGCCGGGACCGTATGAACACTGAAGCTTTCTTT. This codes for CASSRDRMNTEAFF.

V usage is TRBV7-6 and J usage is TRBJ2-3, with 8 bases lining up with TRBD1. Trimming took 11 bases from V and 6 from J; bases not matched to a gene: 10. This CDR3 spans 13 amino acids. Germline values: CDR1 SGHVS, CDR2 FNYEAQ. DNA of the CDR3: TGTGCCGGCACCTCACAGGGGGTGGATACGCAGTATTTT. Amino acids: CAGTSQGVDTQYF.

This chain uses TRBV19 with TRBJ1-4, with 9 bases lining up with TRBD1. Germline V gives CDR1 LNHDA, CDR2 SQIVND (reference sequence). This CDR3 comprises 14 residues. Trimming at V came to 6 bases and at J to 5 bases, leaving 4 bases not matched to a gene. CDR3 in amino acids: CASRKDRGNEKLFF. The DNA of the CDR3 is TGTGCCAGTAGAAAGGACAGGGGAAATGAAAAACTGTTTTTT.

With regard to this clone: Other nucleotide sequences from this sample produce the same CDR3. The chain recombines TRBV28 with TRBJ2-7; weak D call: TRBD2 (5 bases). The CDR3 covers 13 residues. Trimming stripped 2 bases from V and 7 bases from J, with 12 bases between. Germline lookup yields CDR1 MDHEN and CDR2 SYDVKM. This chain's CDR3 is CASSLGEGEEQYF. The CDR3 region has the DNA TGTGCCAGCAGTTTAGGAGAGGGTGAAGAGCAGTACTTC.

This chain links TRBV30 with TRBJ1-2, with D possibly TRBD1 on 6 matching bases. There are 12 residues in the CDR3. CDR1 and CDR2 (germline): GTSNPN, SVGIG (reference sequence). CDR3 bases: TGTGCTGCTCTAGGGGGGCGATATGGCTACACCTTC. It is translated as CAALGGRYGYTF.

The chain carries TRBV6-5 and TRBJ1-3, with D maybe TRBD1 (6 bases). CDR1 and CDR2 (germline): MNHEY, SVGAGI. The ends were cut back, 6 bases at V and 2 bases at J, with 11 bases in the middle. This CDR3 contains 14 residues. CDR3 DNA: TGTGCCAGCAGCCAGGGGAGTACTGGAAACACCATATATTTT. It is translated as CASSQGSTGNTIYF.

The genes are TRBV9 and TRBJ2-5; TRBD1 or TRBD2 may be the D gene (5 bases each). With 0 bases removed from V and 8 bases from J, the gap between germline ends came to 17 bases. Germline assignment: CDR1 SGDLS and CDR2 YYNGEE. This CDR3 has 15 residues. The CDR3 sequence is CASSVVGTIETTQYF. The CDR3, as DNA: TGTGCCAGCAGCGTAGTTGGGACCATCGAAACTACCCAGTACTTC.

This clone was seen just once. The chain links TRBV30 to TRBJ2-5, with D unresolved. The CDR3 extends over 12 amino acids. V shed 4 bases and J shed 0 bases, with 6 bases lying between them. Germline assignment: CDR1 GTSNPN and CDR2 SVGIG (reference sequence). CDR3 amino acids: CAWNDDQETQYF. The CDR3 region has the DNA TGTGCCTGGAATGACGACCAAGAGACCCAGTACTTC.

The CDR3 is CATQGSKAFF. Here the CDR3 DNA reads TGTGCCACTCAGGGGTCAAAAGCTTTCTTT. V gene TRBV6-5 combines with J gene TRBJ1-1; D is perhaps TRBD1 (6 bases). Germline-derived CDR1 and CDR2 are MNHEY and SVGAGI. The CDR3 contains 10 residues. V was cut by 10 bases and J by 9 bases, with 12 bases left in between.

This clone was counted a few times. The rearrangement links TRBV11-3 to TRBJ2-3; D is undetermined. The V gene lost 0 bases and the J gene lost 9 bases, with 10 bases spanning the gap. The CDR3 loop spans 13 amino acids. CDR1 SGHNT and CDR2 YENEEA come from the germline V gene. This chain's CDR3 is CASSLDRVSTQYF. The CDR3 bases are TGTGCCAGCAGCTTAGATCGGGTTTCCACGCAGTATTTT.

The chain links TRBV7-2 to TRBJ2-7; D is undetermined. CDR3 length equals 13 residues. Trimming took off 1 base at V and 0 bases at J, with 4 bases between the two ends. The germline V gene has CDR1 SGHTA and CDR2 FQGNSA. The CDR3 protein is CASSLEISYEQYF. The CDR3 bases are TGTGCCAGCAGCTTAGAGATCTCCTACGAGCAGTACTTC.

J is TRBJ1-2 and V is TRBV7-2; 8 bases are shared with TRBD1. V was pared by 1 base and J by 6 bases, with 7 bases of the junction left unmatched. Germline-derived CDR1 and CDR2 are SGHTA and FQGNSA. This CDR3 has 15 residues. CDR3: CASSLEPTGENGYTF. CDR3 in DNA: TGTGCCAGCAGCTTAGAGCCGACAGGGGAGAATGGCTACACCTTC.

This sequence joins TRBV4-1 and TRBJ2-1; no reliable D call. CDR3 length: 15 amino acids. The germline gives CDR1 MGHRA, CDR2 YSYEKL. V gave up 3 bases and J gave up 10 bases, with 19 bases separating them. The CDR3 DNA reads as TGCGCCAGCAGCCACCCGGGCTCCGGTGTCAGGGAGCAGTTCTTC. Residues: CASSHPGSGVREQFF.

The chain uses TRBV10-3 and TRBJ1-1; 9 bases agree with TRBD1. The CDR3 consists of 13 residues. Looked up from germline, CDR1 is ENHRY and CDR2 is SYGVKD. Trimming at V came to 7 bases and at J to 3 bases, leaving 3 bases not matched to a gene. CDR3 residues: CAINRDRDTEAFF. The CDR3 DNA reads as TGTGCCATCAACCGGGACAGGGACACTGAAGCTTTCTTT.

V gene TRBV7-9 combines with J gene TRBJ2-5; D is unresolved. The CDR3 contains 12 residues. The germline V and J ends were trimmed by 1 base and 5 bases, with 5 bases remaining between them. Per germline, CDR1 SEHNR and CDR2 FQNEAQ (reference sequence). Here the CDR3 DNA reads TGTGCCAGCAGCTTAGTCTCGGAGACCCAGTACTTC. This codes for CASSLVSETQYF.

The V gene is TRBV4-2, the J gene TRBJ2-3; 9 bases agree with TRBD2. Germline V gives CDR1 LGHNA, CDR2 YNFKEQ. V gave up 1 base and J gave up 2 bases; unmatched junction bases: 7. CDR3 length equals 17 residues. The CDR3 region is CASSQVALAGTTDTQYF. The CDR3 DNA reads TGTGCCAGCAGCCAAGTGGCCCTAGCGGGAACCACAGATACGCAGTATTTT.

The J gene is TRBJ2-1, the V gene TRBV27, with D possibly being TRBD2 (5 bases). The CDR3 runs to 14 residues. Germline V CDR1 and CDR2: MNHEY, SMNVEV (reference sequence). V lost 3 bases, J lost 10 bases, and 16 bases lay in between. CDR3 DNA: TGTGCCAGCAGTTTCAGGACTCCCTCGGAGGAGCAGTTCTTC. Its protein product is CASSFRTPSEEQFF.

V usage is TRBV19 and J usage is TRBJ2-5; 8 nucleotides line up with TRBD1. The CDR3 runs to 13 residues. V shed 2 bases, J shed 4 bases, and the junction held 0 bases outside the gene matches. Germline V CDR1 and CDR2: LNHDA, SQIVND (reference sequence). This CDR3 is CASSIQGAETQYF. CDR3 DNA sequence: TGTGCCAGTAGTATACAGGGGGCAGAGACCCAGTACTTC.

The V and J genes are TRBV7-9 and TRBJ2-3, with 8 nucleotides matching TRBD2. This CDR3 is built from 15 residues. The V gene's germline CDR1 is SEHNR and CDR2 FQNEAQ (reference sequence). The J segment lost 3 bases and the V segment lost 5 bases, leaving 7 bases of the junction unmatched. This CDR3 is CASSTAGGKTDTQYF. CDR3 bases: TGTGCCAGCAGCACTGCGGGGGGCAAGACAGATACGCAGTATTTT.

The rearrangement links TRBV4-2 to TRBJ1-5, with TRBD1 matching over 8 bases. J was trimmed by 4 bases and V by 3 bases; bases with no gene match: 2. This CDR3 region has 14 residues. In germline, CDR1 is LGHNA, CDR2 YNFKEQ. The CDR3 nucleotides are TGTGCCAGCAGCCAGACAGGGGTTAATCAGCCCCAGCATTTT. Protein sequence: CASSQTGVNQPQHF.

The chain links TRBV4-1 to TRBJ2-4; 7 bases agree with TRBD2. The germline CDR1 and CDR2 sequences are MGHRA and YSYEKL. Trimming cost V 1 base and J 5 bases; bases outside gene matches: 8. This CDR3 has 16 residues. This CDR3 reads CASSQGRGRGENIQYF. DNA for the CDR3: TGCGCCAGCAGCCAAGGGCGGGGACGGGGGGAAAACATTCAGTACTTC.

The rearrangement joins TRBV5-4 to TRBJ1-2, with TRBD1 identical over 8 bases. Germline V CDR1 and CDR2: SGHNT, YYREEE (reference sequence). V gave up 4 bases and J gave up 5 bases; unmatched junction bases: 10. The CDR3 length is 15 residues. CDR3 DNA: TGTGCCAGCAGCGGGTCCGGGACAGGCCTTTATGGCTACACCTTC. Translated: CASSGSGTGLYGYTF. Based on the CDR3 plus reference TRBV5-4 and TRBJ1-2, the full variable domain is ETGVTQSPTHLIKTRGQQVTLRCSSQSGHNTVSWYQQALGQGPQFIFQYYREEENGRGNFPPRFSGLQFPNYSSELNVNALELDDSALYLCASSGSGTGLYGYTFGSGTRLTVV.

V is TRBV12-5 and J is TRBJ2-7; D uncertain. This CDR3 contains 11 residues. V gave up 6 bases and J gave up 5 bases, with 8 bases separating them. The germline V gene has CDR1 LGHNT and CDR2 FRNRAP. CDR3 residues: CASGPSNEQYF. DNA of the CDR3: TGTGCTAGTGGCCCCAGCAACGAGCAGTACTTC.

V and J are TRBV5-4 and TRBJ2-2, with D possibly called TRBD1 or TRBD2 (5 bases each). The germline CDR1 and CDR2 sequences are SGHNT and YYREEE (reference sequence). The CDR3 runs to 16 residues. The ends were cut back, 1 base at V and 6 bases at J, with 16 bases in the middle. CDR3 bases: TGTGCCAGCAGCTTGCCGGGACGCCCGGCCTCCGGGGAGCTGTTTTTT. This sequence encodes CASSLPGRPASGELFF.

This clone is a singleton in its sample. The V gene is TRBV28, the J gene TRBJ2-2; a possible D gene is TRBD1 (6 bases). Deletions cut 5 bases from V and 4 bases from J, with 17 bases between. The germline CDR1 and CDR2 sequences are MDHEN and SYDVKM. The CDR3 consists of 16 residues. The DNA of the CDR3 is TGTGCCAGCAGTCCTGACAGGATTGGCATCACCGGGGAGCTGTTTTTT. Its translation is CASSPDRIGITGELFF. The complete variable domain, with remaining parts taken from reference TRBV28 and TRBJ2-2, reads DVKVTQSSRYLVKRTGEKVFLECVQDMDHENMFWYRQDPGLGLRLIYFSYDVKMKEKGDIPEGYSVSREKKERFSLILESASTNQTSMYLCASSPDRIGITGELFFGEGSRLTVL.

The sample holds one count of this clone. The rearrangement joins TRBV14 to TRBJ2-7; D unresolved. This CDR3 comprises 16 residues. The V and J ends lost 0 bases and 2 bases respectively, with 14 bases between them. The V gene's germline CDR1 is SGHDN and CDR2 FVKESK. Here the CDR3 reads CASSQDWAATTYEQYF. CDR3 nucleotides: TGTGCCAGCAGCCAAGATTGGGCAGCTACTACCTACGAGCAGTACTTC. Together with reference TRBV14 and TRBJ2-7, the CDR3 gives the full variable domain: EAGVTQFPSHSVIEKGQTVTLRCDPISGHDNLYWYRRVMGKEIKFLLHFVKESKQDESGMPNNRFLAERTGGTYSTLKVQPAELEDSGVYFCASSQDWAATTYEQYFGPGTRLTVT.

The rearrangement links TRBV5-1 to TRBJ2-5; 9 bases match TRBD2. Unmatched junction bases numbered 1, after V lost 1 base and J lost 0 bases. CDR3 size: 15 residues. Looked up from germline, CDR1 is SGHRS and CDR2 is YFSETQ. The CDR3 region is CASSLPSGNQETQYF. CDR3 nucleotides: TGCGCCAGCAGCTTGCCTAGCGGGAACCAAGAGACCCAGTACTTC.